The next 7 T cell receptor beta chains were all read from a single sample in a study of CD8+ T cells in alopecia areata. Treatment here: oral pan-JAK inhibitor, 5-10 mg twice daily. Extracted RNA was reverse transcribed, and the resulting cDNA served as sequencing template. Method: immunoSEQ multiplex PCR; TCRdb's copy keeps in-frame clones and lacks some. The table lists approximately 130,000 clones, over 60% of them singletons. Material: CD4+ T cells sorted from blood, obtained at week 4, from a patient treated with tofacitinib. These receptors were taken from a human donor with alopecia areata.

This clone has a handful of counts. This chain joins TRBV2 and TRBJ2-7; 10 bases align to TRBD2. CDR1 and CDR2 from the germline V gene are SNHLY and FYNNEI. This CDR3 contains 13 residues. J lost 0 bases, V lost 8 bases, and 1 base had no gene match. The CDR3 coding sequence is TGTGCCAGCCTAGCGGGAGACTCCTACGAGCAGTACTTC. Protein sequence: CASLAGDSYEQYF.

This CDR3 reads CASSQEKTGFNQPQHF. In nucleotides, the CDR3 is TGCGCCAGCAGCCAAGAGAAGACAGGGTTCAATCAGCCCCAGCATTTT. The gene calls are TRBV4-1 and TRBJ1-5, with 7 bases aligning to TRBD1. Germline-derived CDR1 and CDR2 are MGHRA and YSYEKL. CDR3 length equals 16 residues. With V trimmed by 0 bases and J by 3 bases, 5 bases remained unmatched.

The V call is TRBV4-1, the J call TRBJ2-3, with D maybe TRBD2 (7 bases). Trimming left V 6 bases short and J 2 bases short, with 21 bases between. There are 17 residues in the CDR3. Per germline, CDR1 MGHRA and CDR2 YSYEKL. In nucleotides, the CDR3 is TGCGCCAGCAGTACCTCGGGCGGAGGGGGGGTCACAGATACGCAGTATTTT. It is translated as CASSTSGGGGVTDTQYF.

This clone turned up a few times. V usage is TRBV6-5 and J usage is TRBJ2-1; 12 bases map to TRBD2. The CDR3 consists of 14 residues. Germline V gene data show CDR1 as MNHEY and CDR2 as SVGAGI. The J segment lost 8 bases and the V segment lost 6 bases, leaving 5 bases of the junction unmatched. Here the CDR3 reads CASSERLAGDEQFF. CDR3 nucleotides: TGTGCCAGCAGCGAAAGACTAGCGGGAGATGAGCAGTTCTTC.

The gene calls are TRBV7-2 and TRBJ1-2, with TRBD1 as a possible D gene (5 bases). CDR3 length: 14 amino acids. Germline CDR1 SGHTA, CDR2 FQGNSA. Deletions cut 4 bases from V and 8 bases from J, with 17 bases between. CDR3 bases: TGTGCCAGCAGCTCCAACACGGGACCCTACGGCTACACCTTC. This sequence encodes CASSSNTGPYGYTF.

This CDR3 is CASSVDPAGGTGELFF. The CDR3 DNA reads TGTGCCAGCAGCGTAGATCCAGCGGGAGGTACCGGGGAGCTGTTTTTT. The chain combines TRBV9 with TRBJ2-2; 9 nucleotides line up with TRBD2. CDR1 and CDR2 (germline): SGDLS, YYNGEE. Trimming took 0 bases from V and 5 from J; bases not matched to a gene: 5. This CDR3 has 16 residues.

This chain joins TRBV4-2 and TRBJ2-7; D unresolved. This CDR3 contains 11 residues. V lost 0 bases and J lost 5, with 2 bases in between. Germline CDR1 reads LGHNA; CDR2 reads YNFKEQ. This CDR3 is CASSQDHEQYF. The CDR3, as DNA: TGTGCCAGCAGCCAAGATCACGAGCAGTACTTC.